One sample yielded the 15 T cell receptor beta chains listed below, sequenced in a study of T cell responses to AZD1222 COVID-19 vaccine. Clones were sequenced by immunoSEQ multiplex PCR, and TCRdb holds only the in-frame ones, with some missing. The sample includes more than 150,000 clones, 91% of them seen just once. The material sequenced was peripheral blood, taken on day 0 of AZD1222 vaccination. These receptor sequences come from an adult in good health.

This sequence joins TRBV10-3 and TRBJ1-1; tentatively, D is TRBD1 (5 bases). CDR3 length: 15 amino acids. V lost 7 bases and J 1 base, leaving 16 bases between the germline ends. Germline V gene lookup returns CDR1 ENHRY and CDR2 SYGVKD. CDR3 in DNA: TGTGCCATCAAACGAGGTTTCCAGGGGAACACTGAAGCTTTCTTT. This translates into CAIKRGFQGNTEAFF.

The rearrangement joins TRBV5-6 to TRBJ2-5; 7 bases are a match to TRBD2. This CDR3 has 14 amino acids. V was clipped by 1 base and J by 2 bases; unmatched bases: 2. Germline CDR1 SGHDT, CDR2 YYEEEE. In nucleotides, the CDR3 is TGTGCCAGCAGCTTGTGGGGGGGACAAGAGACCCAGTACTTC. Protein product: CASSLWGGQETQYF.

The chain employs TRBV13 and TRBJ2-5; no clear D gene. The germline V gene encodes CDR1 PRHDT and CDR2 FYEKMQ (reference sequence). This CDR3 spans 12 amino acids. The V and J ends lost 4 bases and 5 bases respectively, with 8 bases between them. DNA for the CDR3: TGTGCCAGCAGCTCACTCGGGGAGACCCAGTACTTC. Translated, it gives CASSSLGETQYF.

The chain employs TRBV5-1 and TRBJ2-1; D may be TRBD1 (5 bases). Trimming took off 4 bases at V and 4 bases at J, with 24 bases between the two ends. Germline lookup yields CDR1 SGHRS and CDR2 YFSETQ. The CDR3 runs 18 residues. CDR3 sequence reads: CASSGPPGFSRVYNEQFF. CDR3 DNA: TGCGCCAGCAGCGGACCCCCAGGGTTCTCTCGGGTTTACAATGAGCAGTTCTTC. Full variable domain (missing parts from reference TRBV5-1 and TRBJ2-1): KAGVTQTPRYLIKTRGQQVTLSCSPISGHRSVSWYQQTPGQGLQFLFEYFSETQRNKGNFPGRFSGRQFSNSRSEMNVSTLELGDSALYLCASSGPPGFSRVYNEQFFGPGTRLTVL.

This chain links TRBV5-1 with TRBJ2-3, with no clear D. In germline, CDR1 is SGHRS, CDR2 YFSETQ. With 4 bases removed from V and 4 bases from J, the gap between germline ends came to 7 bases. The CDR3 length is 12 residues. Here the CDR3 reads CASSPPSDTQYF. Here the CDR3 DNA reads TGCGCCAGCAGCCCCCCCTCAGATACGCAGTATTTT. Together with reference TRBV5-1 and TRBJ2-3, the CDR3 gives the full variable domain: KAGVTQTPRYLIKTRGQQVTLSCSPISGHRSVSWYQQTPGQGLQFLFEYFSETQRNKGNFPGRFSGRQFSNSRSEMNVSTLELGDSALYLCASSPPSDTQYFGPGTRLTVL.

The CDR3 reads CASSALGRTEAFF. CDR3 DNA sequence: TGTGCCAGCAGCGCCTTGGGGCGAACTGAAGCTTTCTTT. V is TRBV27 and J is TRBJ1-1; D perhaps matches TRBD1 (5 bases). The CDR3 loop spans 13 amino acids. Germline V gene lookup returns CDR1 MNHEY and CDR2 SMNVEV (reference sequence). The V end lost 6 bases, the J end lost 5 bases, and 13 bases lay between the germline ends.

V and J are TRBV7-2 and TRBJ2-7; 7 bases fit TRBD2. The CDR3 is 14 amino acids. Germline CDR1 reads SGHTA; CDR2 reads FQGNSA. The junction had 5 bases not matched to a gene; V was cut back by 5 bases and J by 1 base. DNA of the CDR3: TGTGCCAGCAGCGACCCTAGCGGATCCTACGAGCAGTACTTC. Its protein product is CASSDPSGSYEQYF.

The gene calls are TRBV28 and TRBJ2-7; 10 nucleotides match TRBD2. V lost 3 bases and J lost 7; bases outside the gene matches: 6. Per germline, CDR1 MDHEN and CDR2 SYDVKM. This CDR3 comprises 14 residues. In DNA, the CDR3 is TGTGCCAGCAGTTTGCTAGCGGGAGCCATGGAGCAGTACTTC. As protein: CASSLLAGAMEQYF.

The chain carries TRBV19 and TRBJ1-2; D is ambiguous. Between the trimmed V and J ends, which lost 2 bases and 2 bases, there was a span of 12 bases. This CDR3 region has 15 residues. Per germline, CDR1 LNHDA and CDR2 SQIVND (reference sequence). The CDR3 sequence is CASSINNQPNYGYTF. The CDR3 coding sequence is TGTGCCAGTAGTATAAATAACCAACCCAACTATGGCTACACCTTC.

The J gene is TRBJ2-2, the V gene TRBV29-1; TRBD1 might be the D (6 bases). The CDR3 spans 12 residues. Trimming left V 0 bases short and J 8 bases short, with 7 bases between. Germline CDR1 and CDR2: SQVTM and ANQGSEA. The DNA of the CDR3 is TGCAGCGTTGAAGAAGGGACAGGGGAGCTGTTTTTT. Its translation is CSVEEGTGELFF.

The chain couples TRBV9 to TRBJ2-7; D call uncertain. V was shortened by 5 bases and J by 0 bases, with 18 bases between the two germline ends. The V gene's germline CDR1 is SGDLS and CDR2 YYNGEE. CDR3 length equals 16 residues. DNA of the CDR3: TGTGCCAGCAGTGGCCCTGGCACACACCACTCCTACGAGCAGTACTTC. This translates into CASSGPGTHHSYEQYF.

V and J are TRBV7-9 and TRBJ2-3; TRBD2 is a possible D gene (5 bases). CDR3 length equals 15 residues. Trimming shortened V by 5 bases and J by 0 bases, and 12 bases separated the two germline ends. The germline CDR1 and CDR2 sequences are SEHNR and FQNEAQ (reference sequence). CDR3 loop: CASSQAVLSTDTQYF. The CDR3, as DNA: TGTGCCAGCAGCCAAGCGGTACTTAGCACAGATACGCAGTATTTT.

V and J are TRBV28 and TRBJ2-7; tentative D call: TRBD2 (6 bases). CDR1 is MDHEN and CDR2 is SYDVKM in the germline V gene. V was shortened by 6 bases and J by 0 bases, with 12 bases between the two germline ends. CDR3 size: 14 residues. Here the CDR3 DNA reads TGTGCCAGCAGGGAGGGCCGAAGCTCCTACGAGCAGTACTTC. This encodes CASREGRSSYEQYF.

The chain joins TRBV3-1 (or the pseudogene TRBV3-2) to TRBJ1-2; D remains ambiguous. The CDR3 loop spans 12 amino acids. Germline CDR1 reads LGHDT; CDR2 reads YNNKEL (reference sequence). V was clipped by 9 bases and J by 2 bases, with 10 bases between them. CDR3 DNA: TGTGCCAGACCTACGGGGAACTATGGCTACACCTTC. Translation: CARPTGNYGYTF.

The CDR3 DNA reads TGTGCCAGTAGTAGGCCGGGTCTAGACGAGCAGTACTTC. It yields the protein CASSRPGLDEQYF. The V gene is TRBV19, the J gene TRBJ2-7, with no clear D. The CDR3 extends over 13 amino acids. Germline loops: CDR1 LNHDA, CDR2 SQIVND (reference sequence). The germline V and J ends were trimmed by 4 bases and 5 bases, with 12 bases remaining between them.